The T cell receptor beta chain described here comes from a study of T-cell memory formation after mild COVID-19. Whole-study results and caveats: Later expanders leaned toward CD4+, whereas clones contracting from day 15 to 85 were balanced CD4/CD8. Second-wave clones that peaked on day 37 lacked confirmed SARS-CoV-2 specificity. Contracting CD4+ clones were located mainly in CM and EM, and CD8+ clones in EMRA.

Constant-segment primers and 5'RACE yielded cDNA libraries for TCR alpha and TCR beta, each carrying sample barcodes and UMIs. In TCRdb, the 5' RACE reads were re-called with MiXCR into one record per CDR3 protein. The sample holds about 320,000 distinct CDR3 sequences, 13% to 15% seen once. CDR1 and CDR2 (germline): SGHRS, YFSETQ. The CDR3 runs to 14 residues. The V end lost 4 bases, the J end lost 4 bases, and 11 bases lay between the germline ends. This clonotype was counted many times. Its antigen is not known. Sequencing was performed on PBMCs or a T cell subset sorted from them (not recorded which). This clonotype was sampled from a man between 18 and 29 years old who had mild COVID-19 (a few samples of this study predate the infection). Cell type and time point are not known. The chain joins TRBV5-1 to TRBJ2-2; D uncertain. CDR3 in DNA: TGCGCCAGCAGCCCTCAGAGTTCCACCGGGGAGCTGTTTTTT. Residues: CASSPQSSTGELFF.